This T cell receptor (beta chain) was captured in a study of cytomegalovirus exposure and HLA in healthy donors. V gave up 4 bases and J gave up 4 bases, with 8 bases separating them. Germline CDR1 SGHVS, CDR2 FQNEAQ. The CDR3 is 14 amino acids. PCR was performed using 60 Vbeta and 13 Jbeta primers. This table comes from immunoSEQ multiplex PCR, and its TCRdb copy is limited to in-frame clones, with some not included. The profile shows 150,000 to 200,000 clones, about an eighth of them singletons. The origin of this receptor is a man aged 50 to 60 in good health and CMV-seropositive. The sample taken for sequencing was PBMCs. The V gene is TRBV7-8, the J gene TRBJ2-6; perhaps TRBD1 as D (6 bases). CDR3 sequence reads: CASSWGRGANVLTF. CDR3 in DNA: TGTGCCAGCAGCTGGGGGCGAGGGGCCAACGTCCTGACTTTC.